The source of this T cell receptor (beta chain) is a study of blood T cell repertoires in COVID-19. Profiled with immunoSEQ multiplex PCR; TCRdb holds only in-frame clones, not every one. The data hold approximately 200,000 clones, with around four fifths observed a single time. CDR1 and CDR2 from the germline V gene are SGHTA and FQGNSA. The CDR3 spans 16 residues. J was trimmed by 4 bases and V by 0 bases; bases with no gene match: 6. This clone appeared once. The chain carries TRBV7-2 and TRBJ1-5, with 7 bases aligning to TRBD1. This sequence was found in a woman older than 75 with COVID-19, enrolled during active disease. Specimen: peripheral blood. CDR3 protein: CASSLAQGQKNQPQHF. CDR3 DNA sequence: TGTGCCAGCAGCTTAGCCCAGGGACAGAAAAATCAGCCCCAGCATTTT.